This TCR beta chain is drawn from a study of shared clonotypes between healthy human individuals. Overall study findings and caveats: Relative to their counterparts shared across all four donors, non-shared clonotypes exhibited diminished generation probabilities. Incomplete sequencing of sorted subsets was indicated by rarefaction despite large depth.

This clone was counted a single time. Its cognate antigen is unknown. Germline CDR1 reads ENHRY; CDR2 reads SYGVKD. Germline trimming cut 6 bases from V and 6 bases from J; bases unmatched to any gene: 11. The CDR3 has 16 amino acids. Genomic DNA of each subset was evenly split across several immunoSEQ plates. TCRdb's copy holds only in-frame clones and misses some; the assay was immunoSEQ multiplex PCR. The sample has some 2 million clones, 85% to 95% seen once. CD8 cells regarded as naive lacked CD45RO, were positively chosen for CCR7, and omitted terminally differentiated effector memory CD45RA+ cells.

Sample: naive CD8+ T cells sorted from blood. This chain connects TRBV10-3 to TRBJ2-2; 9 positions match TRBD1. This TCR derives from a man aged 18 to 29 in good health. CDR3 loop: CAIRMGGQGGSGELFF. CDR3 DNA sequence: TGTGCCATCAGGATGGGGGGACAGGGAGGCTCCGGGGAGCTGTTTTTT.